This entry describes one T cell receptor (beta chain). The CDR3 contains 10 residues. V lost 7 bases, J lost 13 bases, and 17 bases lay in between. Germline-derived CDR1 and CDR2 are SQVTM and ANQGSEA. The data were obtained in a study of tumor and adjacent non-tumor tissue in lung cancer. The library came from three nested PCR rounds adapted from ARM-PCR protocols. TCRdb itself ran the multiplex PCR reads through MiXCR, one entry per CDR3 protein. The sample records some 80,000 distinct CDR3 sequences, over 65% being singletons. The template was RNA from unsorted bulk tissue. Distant lung tissue was collected more than 3 cm away from the tumor edge. Newly diagnosed lung cancer patients had thoracic surgery in China, August–late 2014, without prior chemotherapy.

The clonotype was recovered from a man aged 70 or older with non-small cell lung cancer. Sample: distant non-tumor lung tissue. The chain employs TRBV29-1 and TRBJ2-7, with D possibly TRBD2 on 6 matching bases. CDR3 in amino acids: CSAGSYEYYF. CDR3 nucleotides: TGCAGCGCCGGGAGCTACGAGTACTACTTC.